A selection of T cell receptor beta chains follows, all from one sample in a study of blood T cell repertoires in COVID-19. Assay: immunoSEQ multiplex PCR; the TCRdb copy retains only in-frame clones and omits some. The sample contains 30,000 to 40,000 clones, roughly 84% of which appear only once. The sample consisted of peripheral blood. The source is a man aged 55 to 70 with active COVID-19. Both conserved end residues are part of each CDR3. D genes are given only for firm matches. Some rows mark clone size as missing; the rest say once, few, many or name a class of expanded clone.

d_call j_call v_call clone_size cdr3_aa cdr3_nt
TRBD2 TRBJ2-3 TRBV19 NA CASSRAGGSTDTQYF TGTGCCAGTAGTCGAGCGGGGGGGAGCACAGATACGCAGTATTTT
NA TRBJ1-4 TRBV3-1/TRBV3-2 once CASSQDRAVRKLFF TGTGCCAGCAGCCAAGACAGGGCAGTACGAAAACTGTTTTTT
TRBD1 TRBJ1-3 TRBV19 NA CASSPGQGAPDF TGTGCCAGTAGTCCGGGACAGGGAGCCCCTGATTTT
TRBD2 TRBJ2-1 TRBV2 NA CASGKLAGVGNEQFF TGTGCCAGCGGCAAACTAGCGGGAGTAGGAAATGAGCAGTTCTTC
NA TRBJ2-6 TRBV4-3 NA CASSYDSSGANVLTF TGCGCCAGCAGCTACGACAGCTCTGGGGCCAACGTCCTGACTTTC
TRBD1 TRBJ1-2 TRBV6-1 NA CASSDRGDNYGYTF TGTGCCAGCAGTGACAGGGGGGATAACTATGGCTACACCTTC
NA TRBJ2-1 TRBV6-1 NA CASSEEPFGPYNEQFF TGTGCCAGCAGTGAAGAACCTTTTGGGCCCTACAATGAGCAGTTCTTC
TRBD2 TRBJ2-1 TRBV5-8 NA CASSLGLAVFSYNEQFF TGTGCCAGCAGCTTGGGACTAGCGGTTTTCTCCTACAATGAGCAGTTCTTC
NA TRBJ1-2 TRBV15 few CATSRIQGPYNYGYTF TGTGCCACCAGCAGAATTCAGGGGCCGTATAACTATGGCTACACCTTC
TRBD2 TRBJ2-3 TRBV7-2 NA CASSLGGLATDTQYF TGTGCCAGCAGCTTAGGAGGACTAGCCACAGATACGCAGTATTTT
TRBD1 TRBJ2-7 TRBV2 NA CASSVGQVTTEQYF TGTGCCAGCAGTGTGGGACAGGTTACGACCGAGCAGTACTTC
NA TRBJ2-2 TRBV29-1 NA CSVGDPDGELFF TGCAGCGTCGGAGACCCCGACGGGGAGCTGTTTTTT
TRBD2 TRBJ2-5 TRBV7-2 NA CASSLSGKETQYF TGTGCCAGCAGCCTGAGCGGGAAAGAGACCCAGTACTTC
TRBD2 TRBJ2-5 TRBV18 NA CASSPEASGAKETQYF TGTGCCAGCTCACCAGAGGCTAGCGGGGCCAAGGAGACCCAGTACTTC
NA TRBJ1-4 TRBV3-1/TRBV3-2 once CASGAVNEKLFF TGTGCCAGCGGGGCGGTTAATGAAAAACTGTTTTTT
NA TRBJ2-2 TRBV11-3 NA CASSFTNTGELFF TGTGCCAGCAGCTTCACGAACACCGGGGAGCTGTTTTTT
NA TRBJ1-2 TRBV7-8 NA CASSFRGGYGYTF TGTGCCAGCAGCTTTCGAGGGGGCTATGGCTACACCTTC
TRBD1 TRBJ1-3 TRBV2 NA CASRDGTGGDTIYF TGTGCCAGCAGGGATGGGACAGGGGGAGACACCATATATTTT
NA TRBJ2-7 TRBV12-3/TRBV12-4 NA CASSFRSEQYF TGTGCCAGCAGTTTCCGGAGTGAGCAGTACTTC
NA TRBJ2-3 TRBV29-1 NA CSVEASEAPDTQYF TGCAGCGTTGAGGCTAGCGAGGCCCCCGATACGCAGTATTTT
TRBD1 TRBJ1-2 TRBV7-2 once CASSLASGGRGYTF TGTGCCAGCAGCTTAGCGTCAGGGGGCCGGGGCTACACCTTC
TRBD1 TRBJ1-6 TRBV5-8 NA CASSLTFGTGNNSPLHF TGTGCCAGCAGCCTAACCTTCGGGACAGGGAATAATTCACCCCTCCACTTT
NA TRBJ1-6 TRBV11-2 NA CASSASGGNSPLHF TGTGCCAGCAGTGCCTCGGGTGGGAATTCACCCCTCCACTTT
TRBD2 TRBJ2-1 TRBV3-1/TRBV3-2 NA CASSHGSGGEYNEQFF TGTGCCAGCAGCCATGGTAGCGGGGGGGAGTACAATGAGCAGTTCTTC
NA TRBJ1-1 TRBV5-6 NA CASSLGYRTNTEAFF TGTGCCAGCAGCTTGGGGTACAGGACGAACACTGAAGCTTTCTTT
NA TRBJ2-1 TRBV19 few CASSIGPRVEQFF TGTGCCAGTAGTATCGGGCCGAGGGTTGAGCAGTTCTTC
TRBD1 TRBJ2-1 TRBV28 NA CASSGGQGKSSEQFF TGTGCCAGCAGTGGCGGACAGGGTAAGTCGTCTGAGCAGTTCTTC
NA TRBJ2-5 TRBV18 NA CASSPPDGTYYF TGTGCCAGCTCACCACCGGACGGGACTTACTACTTC
NA TRBJ1-2 TRBV6-5 NA CASTSWQFGYTF TGTGCCAGCACTAGCTGGCAGTTTGGCTACACCTTC
TRBD2 TRBJ2-2 TRBV7-3 NA CASSLRDYSNTGELFF TGTGCCAGCAGCCTGAGGGACTATAGTAATACCGGGGAGCTGTTTTTT
TRBD2 TRBJ2-3 TRBV4-2 NA CASSQAVGSGKLTDTQYF TGTGCCAGCAGCCAAGCGGTAGGGAGCGGGAAGTTGACAGATACGCAGTATTTT
TRBD1 TRBJ1-5 TRBV2 few CASRDRGHQPQHF TGTGCCAGCAGGGACAGGGGCCATCAGCCCCAGCATTTT
NA TRBJ2-5 TRBV5-1 NA CASSLGRRGETQYF TGCGCCAGCAGCCTAGGGCGGAGGGGAGAGACCCAGTACTTC
NA TRBJ2-1 TRBV7-9 once CASRESSYNEQFF TGTGCTAGTAGGGAGAGCTCCTACAATGAGCAGTTCTTC
NA TRBJ2-1 TRBV4-2 NA CASSQAGTSSYNEQFF TGTGCCAGCAGCCAAGCCGGGACTTCGTCCTACAATGAGCAGTTCTTC
NA TRBJ2-1 TRBV4-1 NA CASSQGSSRFYNEQFF TGCGCCAGCAGCCAAGGGTCTAGCCGTTTCTACAATGAGCAGTTCTTC
TRBD2 TRBJ2-5 TRBV7-2 NA CASSVRFGGAETQYF TGTGCCAGCAGCGTGAGATTCGGGGGGGCGGAGACCCAGTACTTC
TRBD1 TRBJ2-2 TRBV10-3 NA CAISEDRANTGELFF TGTGCCATCAGTGAAGACAGGGCGAACACCGGGGAGCTGTTTTTT
NA TRBJ2-3 TRBV2 NA CASNPGQRTDTQYF TGTGCCAGCAACCCCGGACAGCGCACAGATACGCAGTATTTT